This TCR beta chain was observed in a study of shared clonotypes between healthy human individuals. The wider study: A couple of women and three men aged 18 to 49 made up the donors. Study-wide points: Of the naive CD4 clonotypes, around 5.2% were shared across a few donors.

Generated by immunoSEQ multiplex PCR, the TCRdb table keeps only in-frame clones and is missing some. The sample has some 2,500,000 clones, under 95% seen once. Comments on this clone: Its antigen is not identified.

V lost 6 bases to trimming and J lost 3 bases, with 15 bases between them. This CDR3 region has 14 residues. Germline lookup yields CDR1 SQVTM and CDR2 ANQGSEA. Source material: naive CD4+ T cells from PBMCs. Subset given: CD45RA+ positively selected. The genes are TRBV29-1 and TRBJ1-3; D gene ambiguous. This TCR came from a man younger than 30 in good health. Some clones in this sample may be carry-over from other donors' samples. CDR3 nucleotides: TGCAGCGTGGAAAGGCGGTCTGGTGGAAACACCATATATTTT. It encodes CSVERRSGGNTIYF.